This TCR beta chain comes out of a study of CD8+ T cells in alopecia areata. Study-wide background: Treated patients took oral tofacitinib at 5 to 10 mg twice daily.

The treatment was: oral pan-JAK inhibitor, 5-10 mg twice daily. RNA extraction was followed by reverse transcription into cDNA, which acted as the sequencing template. Method: immunoSEQ multiplex PCR; TCRdb's copy keeps in-frame clones and lacks some. The top ten clones hold over 12% of a sample with over 150,000 clones, around three fifths of them seen once. Study-wide results and caveats: Persistence in scalp and blood during tofacitinib was observed for many expanded lesional clones. Scalp clonality decreased significantly with tofacitinib, and so did expanded CD8+ clones among the top 100.

V lost 4 bases and J lost 1, with 14 bases in between. The CDR3 is 15 amino acids. The germline CDR1 and CDR2 sequences are SGHRS and YFSETQ. This clone was counted between two and nine times. Its matching antigen is unknown. This sequence joins TRBV5-1 and TRBJ1-1, with a possible D match to TRBD1 (5 bases). This clonotype was obtained from a human donor with alopecia areata. This sample comprised CD4+ T cells sorted from blood, obtained at week 24, from a patient treated with tofacitinib. Here the CDR3 DNA reads TGCGCCAGCAGCGTCACAGGATCCGGGAACACTGAAGCTTTCTTT. Its translation is CASSVTGSGNTEAFF.